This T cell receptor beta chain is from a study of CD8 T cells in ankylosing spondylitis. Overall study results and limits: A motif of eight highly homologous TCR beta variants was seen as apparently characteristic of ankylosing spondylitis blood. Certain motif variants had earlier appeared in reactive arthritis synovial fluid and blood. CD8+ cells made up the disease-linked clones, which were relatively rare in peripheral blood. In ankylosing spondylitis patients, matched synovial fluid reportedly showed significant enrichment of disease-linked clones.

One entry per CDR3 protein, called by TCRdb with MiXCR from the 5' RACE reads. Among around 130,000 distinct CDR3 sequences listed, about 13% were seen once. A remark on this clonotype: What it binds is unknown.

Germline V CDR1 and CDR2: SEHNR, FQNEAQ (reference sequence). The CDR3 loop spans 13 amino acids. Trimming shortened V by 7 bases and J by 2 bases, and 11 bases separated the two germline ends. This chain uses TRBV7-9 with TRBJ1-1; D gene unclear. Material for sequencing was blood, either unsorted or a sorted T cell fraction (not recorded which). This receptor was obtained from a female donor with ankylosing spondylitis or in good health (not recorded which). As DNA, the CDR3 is TGTGCCAGCACCCTCGGTGGTAACACTGAAGCTTTCTTT. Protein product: CASTLGGNTEAFF.